This T cell receptor beta chain was sequenced in a study of T cells in Graves' hyperthyroidism and ophthalmopathy. Study-wide results and caveats: A 13 V-J model separated ophthalmopathy from stable hyperthyroidism.

PBMCs were sourced from more than 7.5 ml fresh peripheral blood. What was amplified from RNA transcripts were TCR beta CDR3 regions. TCR CDR3 underwent first-round RT-PCR with the HTBI primer set. TCRdb used MiXCR to reprocess the multiplex PCR reads, holding one entry per CDR3 protein. The repertoire has hundreds of thousands of distinct CDR3 sequences, 35% to 45% of them found once; the top ten carry 8.9%. The CDR3 length is 15 residues. Trimming cost V 0 bases and J 4 bases, with 10 bases left between them. The V gene's germline CDR1 is WSHSY and CDR2 SAAADI. This clonotype was recorded many times. What it binds is unknown.

The clonotype was recovered from a man younger than 30 with Graves' hyperthyroidism. Source material: blood. J is TRBJ1-5 and V is TRBV10-2, with D hard to call. CDR3 loop: CASSESSGWNQPQHF. In DNA form, the CDR3 reads TGCGCCAGCAGTGAGTCATCTGGCTGGAATCAGCCCCAGCATTTT.